This T cell receptor beta chain was identified in a study of beta chain features in type 1 diabetes. Since all of the isolated RNA was reverse transcribed, expressed TCRB transcripts were what got sequenced. Method: immunoSEQ multiplex PCR; TCRdb's copy keeps in-frame clones and lacks some. Among more than 350,000 clones listed, over 9.5% were seen once. The sample holds a few counts of this clone. The CDR3 length is 15 residues. V was cut by 1 base and J by 2 bases, with 12 bases left in between. CDR1 and CDR2 (germline): SQVTM, ANQGSEA. One heparinised draw of blood, averaging around 120 mL, came from each donor.

The clonotype comes from a young woman in good health. The material sequenced was naive CD4+ T cells from blood. The chain combines TRBV29-1 with TRBJ2-1; D gene unclear. CDR3 amino acids: CSVEGLYGPYNEQFF. The CDR3 bases are TGCAGCGTTGAAGGGTTATATGGTCCCTACAATGAGCAGTTCTTC.